The sequence of this T cell receptor (beta chain) was determined in a study of T cells in Graves' hyperthyroidism and ophthalmopathy. In the study overall: Prior to any treatment, at the point of initial diagnosis, peripheral blood was collected. Findings of the study overall: Most clonotypes expanded in thyroid above 0.001 were likewise present in blood.

A patient was excluded if there was uncontrolled infection, other autoimmune disease, pregnancy or lactation. Fresh peripheral blood, 10 ml, was the source of the PBMCs. Points on this clonotype: Its antigen is unidentified.

The CDR3 has 13 amino acids. V trimming: 10 bases; J trimming: 5 bases; junction bases outside the gene matches: 7. Germline loops: CDR1 ENHRY, CDR2 SYGVKD. Amplified TCR beta CDR3 regions derived from RNA transcripts. First-round RT-PCR with HTBI primers amplified the TCR CDR3 region. Each CDR3 protein gets one entry after TCRdb re-called the multiplex PCR reads with MiXCR. The sample has some 270,000 distinct CDR3 sequences, about an eighth seen once. Material for sequencing was blood. The sequence was obtained from a woman between 40 and 50 years old with Graves' hyperthyroidism. The V call is TRBV10-3, the J call TRBJ2-3, with 9 bases that match TRBD1. DNA for the CDR3: TGTGCCAGCCACAGGGGGCAGGGAGATACGCAGTATTTT. The encoded protein is CASHRGQGDTQYF.